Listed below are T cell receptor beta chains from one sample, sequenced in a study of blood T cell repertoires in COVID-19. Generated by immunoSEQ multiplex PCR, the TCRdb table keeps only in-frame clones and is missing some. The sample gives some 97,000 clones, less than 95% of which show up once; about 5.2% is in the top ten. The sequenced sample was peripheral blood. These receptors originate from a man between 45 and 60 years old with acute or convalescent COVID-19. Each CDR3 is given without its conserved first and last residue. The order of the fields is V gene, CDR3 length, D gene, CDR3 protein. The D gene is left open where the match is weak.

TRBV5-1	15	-	ASSLGRVRTVNTEAF
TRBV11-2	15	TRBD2	ASNLAGGPIPGREQF
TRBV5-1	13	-	ASSGLTFDSYEQY
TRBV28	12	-	ASSFPSPNYGYT
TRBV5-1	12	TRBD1	ASSGQGAKNIQY
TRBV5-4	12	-	ASSSYGTNEKLF
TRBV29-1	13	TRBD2	SALTPTSRYNEQF
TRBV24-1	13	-	ATSARGTSSYEQY
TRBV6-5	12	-	ASSYRGGEGGYT
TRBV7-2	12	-	ASSLRWGRWEQY
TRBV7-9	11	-	ASSWGRSYGYT
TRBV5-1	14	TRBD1	ASSLAEDRGDYGYT
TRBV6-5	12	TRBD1	ASSYGRDRLGYT
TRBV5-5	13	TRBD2	ASSPGGGSTDTQY
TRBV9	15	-	ASSASPAGRSTDTQY
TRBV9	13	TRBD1	ASSVGQGSAYEQY
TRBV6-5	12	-	ASNYGGGGTEAF
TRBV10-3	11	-	AITGGTTDTQY
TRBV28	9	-	ASDRGDTQY
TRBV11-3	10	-	ASSFNSETQY
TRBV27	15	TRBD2	ASSLYRGGLAKNIQY
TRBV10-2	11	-	ATLLTPGGELF
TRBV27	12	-	ASSSRTFYDGYT
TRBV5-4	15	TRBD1	ASSFHYLQGVNTEAF
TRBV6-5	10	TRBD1	ASGQGIGGYT
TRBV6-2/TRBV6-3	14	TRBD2	ASRPPLAGGADTQY
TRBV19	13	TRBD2	ASTGSGIAKNIQY
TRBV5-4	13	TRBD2	ASSRGLAGGETQY
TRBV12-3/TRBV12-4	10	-	ASSPGTDTQY
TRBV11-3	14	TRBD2	ASSPGLAGVPDTQY
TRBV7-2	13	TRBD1	ASSFTGGGRNTIY
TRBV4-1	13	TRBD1	ASSQGGQGATEAF
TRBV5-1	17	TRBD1	ASSLVPRDSLFVNYGYT